The 2 T cell receptor beta chains reported below all come from one sample, sequenced in a study of CD8 T cells in ankylosing spondylitis. MiXCR was run by TCRdb on the 5' RACE reads, yielding one entry per CDR3 protein. This repertoire shows approximately 250,000 distinct CDR3 sequences, 10% found once; its top ten account for about 3%. The specimen was blood, either unsorted or a sorted T cell fraction (not recorded which). The receptors shown here come from a male donor with ankylosing spondylitis or in good health (not recorded which).

This clonotype was found a few times. The rearrangement joins TRBV2 to TRBJ2-7, with D possibly matching TRBD1 (6 bases). The CDR3 is 14 residues long. V lost 6 bases and J lost 2, with 14 bases in between. Germline V gene data show CDR1 as SNHLY and CDR2 as FYNNEI. The CDR3 DNA is TGTGCCAGCAGCCGAGGGGGTGCGCCCTACGAGCAGTACTTC. Protein: CASSRGGAPYEQYF.

This clonotype showed up just a few times. The gene calls are TRBV6-1 and TRBJ1-5; 9 nucleotides match TRBD1. The CDR3 loop spans 14 amino acids. In germline, CDR1 is MNHNS, CDR2 SASEGT. With V trimmed by 6 bases and J by 7 bases, 7 bases remained unmatched. The CDR3 coding sequence is TGTGCCAGCAGCTCACAGGGGGCCAACCAGCCCCAGCATTTT. It translates to CASSSQGANQPQHF.